This entry concerns a single T cell receptor beta chain. The antigen is undetermined. The data were obtained in a study of cytomegalovirus exposure and HLA in healthy donors. This CDR3 spans 14 amino acids. The V gene's germline CDR1 is MNHEY and CDR2 SVGAGI. The V gene lost 2 bases and the J gene lost 1 base, with 8 bases spanning the gap. The study, taken as a whole, reports: Researchers reportedly found TCR beta sequences accurately predicted most subjects' HLA-A and HLA-B alleles. There were a few CMV-associated chains whose specificity for CMV antigens was confirmed in vitro. Later examination showed HLA-associated TCR beta chains had greater clonal expansion than equally common others. Being indistinguishable, some V segments were excluded, TRBV6-2 and TRBV6-3 among them.

Use of 60 Vbeta and 13 Jbeta primers characterized the PCR. Assay used: immunoSEQ multiplex PCR; TCRdb lists only in-frame clones, some missing. The sample carries more than 150,000 clones, roughly 84% recorded once. Sample: PBMCs. This clonotype originated in a boy aged 2 to 10 in good health and CMV-seronegative. The chain combines TRBV6-5 with TRBJ2-5, with D maybe TRBD2 (6 bases). In DNA form, the CDR3 reads TGTGCCAGCAGTTACAGGGAGGCCCAAGAGACCCAGTACTTC. It encodes CASSYREAQETQYF.